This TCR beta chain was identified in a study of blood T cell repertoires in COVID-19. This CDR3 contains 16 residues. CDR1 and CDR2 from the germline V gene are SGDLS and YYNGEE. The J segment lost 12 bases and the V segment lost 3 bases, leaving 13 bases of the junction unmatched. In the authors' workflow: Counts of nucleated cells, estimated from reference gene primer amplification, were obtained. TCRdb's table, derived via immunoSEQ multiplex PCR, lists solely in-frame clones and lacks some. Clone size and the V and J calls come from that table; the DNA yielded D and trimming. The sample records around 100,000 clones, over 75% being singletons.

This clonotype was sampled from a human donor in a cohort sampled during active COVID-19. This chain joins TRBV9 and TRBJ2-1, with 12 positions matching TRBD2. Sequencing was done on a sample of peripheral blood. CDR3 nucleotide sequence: TGTGCCAGCAGCGCCCAATCGCAGACTAGCGGGAGCCGGCAGTTCTTC. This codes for CASSAQSQTSGSRQFF. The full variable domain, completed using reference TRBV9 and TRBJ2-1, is DSGVTQTPKHLITATGQRVTLRCSPRSGDLSVYWYQQSLDQGLQFLIQYYNGEERAKGNILERFSAQQFPDLHSELNLSSLELGDSALYFCASSAQSQTSGSRQFFGPGTRLTVL.